A selection of T cell receptor beta chains follows, all from one sample in a study of identical twins. TCRdb processed the 5' RACE reads anew with MiXCR; each CDR3 protein has one entry. This table has under 900,000 distinct CDR3 sequences, roughly 20% appearing once. These same records also appear under a second study, on T cells expressing NK-cell markers.

Sequenced: PBMCs. The receptors stem from a woman between 18 and 29 years old in good health. The CDR3 runs from the conserved cysteine through the conserved F or W. The D gene is left open where the match is weak. The listing skips clone size in some rows; elsewhere it reads once, few, many or a size class.

size: few
D: -
V: TRBV27
J: TRBJ2-3
CDR3: CASSLGHADTQYF
DNA: TGTGCCAGCAGTTTAGGGCACGCAGATACGCAGTATTTT

size: -
D: TRBD2
V: TRBV5-1
J: TRBJ2-5
CDR3: CASQAGGNQETQYF
DNA: TGCGCCAGCCAAGCGGGGGGAAACCAAGAGACCCAGTACTTC

size: -
D: TRBD1
V: TRBV5-1
J: TRBJ2-2
CDR3: CASSWTGIANTGELFF
DNA: TGCGCCAGCAGCTGGACAGGGATCGCGAACACCGGGGAGCTGTTTTTT

size: -
D: -
V: TRBV3-1
J: TRBJ2-1
CDR3: CASSQWRSFTFF
DNA: TGTGCCAGCAGCCAGTGGCGCAGTTTTACGTTCTTC

size: -
D: TRBD2
V: TRBV12-3/TRBV12-4
J: TRBJ2-5
CDR3: CASSPTSGRRETQYF
DNA: TGTGCCAGCAGCCCGACTAGCGGGAGGAGGGAGACCCAGTACTTC

size: few
D: TRBD1
V: TRBV6-2/TRBV6-3
J: TRBJ2-5
CDR3: CASSLPRDREETQYF
DNA: TGTGCCAGCAGTTTACCGAGGGACAGGGAAGAGACCCAGTACTTC

size: few
D: -
V: TRBV6-1
J: TRBJ2-7
CDR3: CASSPQRFSYEQYF
DNA: TGTGCCAGCAGTCCCCAACGGTTTTCCTACGAGCAGTACTTC

size: few
D: -
V: TRBV29-1
J: TRBJ1-1
CDR3: CSVEMFRNTEAFF
DNA: TGCAGCGTTGAAATGTTCCGGAACACTGAAGCTTTCTTT

size: few
D: -
V: TRBV7-9
J: TRBJ2-7
CDR3: CASTSPFPTYEQYF
DNA: TGTGCCAGCACTTCTCCCTTCCCTACTTACGAGCAGTACTTC

size: -
D: -
V: TRBV12-3/TRBV12-4
J: TRBJ2-2
CDR3: CAVSFGFGELFF
DNA: TGTGCCGTCTCCTTCGGGTTCGGGGAGCTGTTTTTT

size: few
D: TRBD1
V: TRBV6-2/TRBV6-3
J: TRBJ2-6
CDR3: CASSHYGTVLSGANVLTF
DNA: TGTGCCAGCAGCCACTATGGGACAGTACTATCTGGGGCCAACGTCCTGACTTTC

size: -
D: -
V: TRBV12-3/TRBV12-4
J: TRBJ1-6
CDR3: CASSPKLGSPLHF
DNA: TGTGCCAGCAGCCCCAAATTAGGGTCACCCCTCCACTTT

size: -
D: -
V: TRBV6-1
J: TRBJ2-7
CDR3: CASGLAISYEQYF
DNA: TGTGCCAGCGGACTCGCAATCTCCTACGAGCAGTACTTC

size: -
D: TRBD1
V: TRBV5-1
J: TRBJ2-7
CDR3: CASSLYYDRAGSYEQYF
DNA: TGCGCCAGCAGCCTCTACTATGACAGGGCAGGCTCCTACGAGCAGTACTTC

size: -
D: -
V: TRBV11-1
J: TRBJ2-1
CDR3: CASSLARGGGTGLNEQFF
DNA: TGTGCCAGCAGCTTAGCGCGCGGCGGGGGGACAGGGTTGAATGAGCAGTTCTTC

size: many
D: -
V: TRBV5-1
J: TRBJ1-2
CDR3: CASSWELTHYGYTF
DNA: TGCGCCAGCAGCTGGGAATTAACCCACTATGGCTACACCTTC

size: few
D: -
V: TRBV20-1
J: TRBJ2-7
CDR3: CSARDPGATYEQYF
DNA: TGCAGTGCTAGAGATCCAGGCGCCACCTACGAGCAGTACTTC

size: -
D: TRBD1
V: TRBV27
J: TRBJ1-6
CDR3: CATRNRDRQNSPLHF
DNA: TGTGCCACCCGAAACAGGGACAGACAAAATTCACCCCTCCACTTT

size: -
D: -
V: TRBV5-6
J: TRBJ2-1
CDR3: CASSSLPRRGEGLDEQFF
DNA: TGTGCCAGCAGCTCTCTTCCGAGGCGCGGAGAAGGATTGGATGAGCAGTTCTTC

size: -
D: TRBD1
V: TRBV3-1
J: TRBJ1-4
CDR3: CASSQGFRQGGEKLFF
DNA: TGTGCCAGCAGCCAAGGATTTCGACAGGGTGGCGAAAAACTGTTTTTT

size: -
D: -
V: TRBV30
J: TRBJ1-5
CDR3: CAWSVRSNQPQHF
DNA: TGTGCCTGGAGTGTACGTAGCAATCAGCCCCAGCATTTT

size: few
D: -
V: TRBV20-1
J: TRBJ2-3
CDR3: CSARDAAGPDTQYF
DNA: TGCAGTGCTAGAGACGCCGCGGGGCCAGATACGCAGTATTTT

size: -
D: -
V: TRBV11-3
J: TRBJ2-1
CDR3: CASSESSRSSYNEQFF
DNA: TGTGCCAGCAGCGAATCTAGCAGGAGCTCCTACAATGAGCAGTTCTTC

size: -
D: -
V: TRBV6-5
J: TRBJ2-1
CDR3: CASSYVAGEINEQFF
DNA: TGTGCCAGCAGTTACGTGGCAGGGGAAATCAATGAGCAGTTCTTC

size: -
D: TRBD1
V: TRBV5-6
J: TRBJ1-4
CDR3: CASSLRDSRIEKLFF
DNA: TGTGCCAGCAGCTTGCGGGACAGTCGAATTGAAAAACTGTTTTTT

size: -
D: -
V: TRBV19
J: TRBJ1-1
CDR3: CASSRPGRHEAFF
DNA: TGTGCCAGTAGTAGACCAGGGCGACATGAAGCTTTCTTT

size: -
D: -
V: TRBV2
J: TRBJ1-1
CDR3: CASSGEGVVAFF
DNA: TGTGCCAGCAGTGGAGAGGGGGTTGTAGCTTTCTTT

size: -
D: TRBD1
V: TRBV5-1
J: TRBJ2-3
CDR3: CASKRQGSRADTQYF
DNA: TGCGCCAGCAAGCGACAGGGGTCTCGGGCAGATACGCAGTATTTT

size: -
D: -
V: TRBV12-3/TRBV12-4
J: TRBJ2-3
CDR3: CASSRLGTQYF
DNA: TGTGCCAGCAGTCGACTCGGGACGCAGTATTTT

size: few
D: -
V: TRBV12-3/TRBV12-4
J: TRBJ1-4
CDR3: CASTRTARNEKLFF
DNA: TGTGCCAGCACCAGGACAGCTCGTAATGAAAAACTGTTTTTT

size: -
D: TRBD1
V: TRBV20-1
J: TRBJ2-2
CDR3: CSARPGQGVHGELFF
DNA: TGCAGTGCGCGACCGGGACAGGGGGTTCACGGGGAGCTGTTTTTT

size: few
D: TRBD1
V: TRBV5-1
J: TRBJ1-2
CDR3: CASSRIQGDNYGYTF
DNA: TGCGCCAGCAGCCGCATACAGGGGGACAACTATGGCTACACCTTC

size: many
D: -
V: TRBV3-1
J: TRBJ2-2
CDR3: CASSHAGTGELFF
DNA: TGTGCCAGCAGCCATGCGGGGACCGGGGAGCTGTTTTTT

size: many
D: -
V: TRBV5-1
J: TRBJ2-5
CDR3: CASTDSRETQYF
DNA: TGCGCCAGCACGGACTCGAGGGAGACCCAGTACTTC

size: -
D: -
V: TRBV5-5
J: TRBJ2-3
CDR3: CASSLFGRLGTDTQYF
DNA: TGTGCCAGCAGCTTGTTTGGCCGCTTGGGCACAGATACGCAGTATTTT

size: -
D: TRBD2
V: TRBV10-3
J: TRBJ2-5
CDR3: CASEVAGGETQYF
DNA: TGTGCCTCGGAAGTAGCGGGAGGAGAGACCCAGTACTTC

size: -
D: -
V: TRBV30
J: TRBJ2-3
CDR3: CAWSVGGQGAGDTQYF
DNA: TGTGCCTGGAGTGTCGGGGGGCAGGGGGCAGGAGATACGCAGTATTTT

size: -
D: TRBD1
V: TRBV20-1
J: TRBJ1-4
CDR3: CSARDGQGSEKLFF
DNA: TGCAGTGCTAGAGATGGACAGGGGTCTGAAAAACTGTTTTTT

size: -
D: -
V: TRBV16
J: TRBJ2-7
CDR3: CASSQSKFPEQYF
DNA: TGTGCCAGCAGCCAATCAAAGTTCCCGGAGCAGTACTTC

size: -
D: TRBD1
V: TRBV9
J: TRBJ2-7
CDR3: CASSVDRGRNEQYF
DNA: TGTGCCAGCAGCGTAGACAGGGGGAGAAACGAGCAGTACTTC

size: -
D: -
V: TRBV10-3
J: TRBJ2-7
CDR3: CAISESIRGYSYEQYF
DNA: TGTGCCATCAGTGAGTCGATCCGGGGATACTCCTACGAGCAGTACTTC

size: few
D: -
V: TRBV7-2
J: TRBJ2-3
CDR3: CASSPRDLATDTQYF
DNA: TGTGCCAGCAGCCCCAGGGACTTGGCCACAGATACGCAGTATTTT

size: -
D: TRBD1
V: TRBV12-3/TRBV12-4
J: TRBJ1-1
CDR3: CASSRDRTRSEAFF
DNA: TGTGCCAGCAGTAGGGACAGGACTCGGTCTGAAGCTTTCTTT

size: -
D: TRBD2
V: TRBV29-1
J: TRBJ2-7
CDR3: CSVSVGAGAAAEQYF
DNA: TGCAGCGTGTCCGTTGGGGCGGGAGCCGCTGCCGAGCAGTACTTC

size: -
D: TRBD2
V: TRBV18
J: TRBJ2-1
CDR3: CASSPAGGATYNEQFF
DNA: TGTGCCAGCTCACCAGCGGGGGGGGCTACCTACAATGAGCAGTTCTTC

size: -
D: -
V: TRBV5-6
J: TRBJ2-3
CDR3: CASSLNLIDTQYF
DNA: TGTGCCAGCAGCTTAAACTTGATAGATACGCAGTATTTT

size: -
D: TRBD2
V: TRBV15
J: TRBJ2-2
CDR3: CATSPPLLAGGWTGELFF
DNA: TGTGCCACCAGCCCCCCCTTACTAGCGGGAGGGTGGACCGGGGAGCTGTTTTTT